What follows are 11 T cell receptor beta chains derived from one specimen sequenced in a study of neurological immune-mediated disorders (dated by TCRdb to the late 2010s). Preparation of the library involved 5' RACE. Sequencing instrument: Illumina HiSeq 2500. Starting from the raw public reads, TCRdb applied fastp trimming at Q25, assembled clones with MiXCR and retained in-frame beta chains. Rows are combined by CDR3 protein, so each entry shows the most common genes and DNA. The sample contains under 90,000 distinct CDR3 sequences, more than 8.5% of them found a single time. Of the sample, 8.5% to 10% is held by the ten largest clones. This specimen's time point label, interpreted: longitudinal time-point 1 (baseline). Material: PBMCs. The receptors here all came from a man under 40 in good health.

This clonotype came up many times. The J gene is TRBJ2-7, the V gene TRBV12-3 or TRBV12-4; a weak D match, TRBD2 (5 bases). V shed 6 bases and J shed 1 base, with 13 bases lying between them. The CDR3 sequence is 14 residues long. CDR3 in DNA: TGTGCCAGCAGAGCGGACCTCGCATCCTACGAGCAGTACTTC. Translating gives CASRADLASYEQYF.

In this sample, this clonotype turned up many times. V and J are TRBV3-1 and TRBJ2-2; D is tentatively TRBD1 or TRBD2 (5 bases each). Looked up from germline, CDR1 is LGHDT and CDR2 is YNNKEL (reference sequence). CDR3 length: 16 amino acids. The V and J ends lost 1 base and 4 bases respectively, with 13 bases between them. The CDR3 sequence is CASSQVSGRGTGELFF. CDR3 nucleotides: TGTGCCAGCAGCCAAGTCTCAGGGAGAGGCACCGGGGAGCTGTTTTTT.

This clonotype was recorded many times. The chain couples TRBV7-2 to TRBJ2-7; D is uncertain. V gave up 1 base and J gave up 6 bases, with 10 bases separating them. Germline V gene lookup returns CDR1 SGHTA and CDR2 FQGNSA. The length of the CDR3 is 13 residues. The DNA for the CDR3 is TGTGCCAGCAGCTTAGGTACAGTGGCCGAGCAGTACTTC. Translating it yields CASSLGTVAEQYF. Full variable domain (remainder filled in from reference TRBV7-2 and TRBJ2-7): GAGVSQSPSNKVTEKGKDVELRCDPISGHTALYWYRQSLGQGLEFLIYFQGNSAPDKSGLPSDRFSAERTGGSVSTLTIQRTQQEDSAVYLCASSLGTVAEQYFGPGTRLTVT.

The rearrangement links TRBV29-1 to TRBJ2-7; the match to TRBD1 covers 8 bases. This CDR3 spans 13 amino acids. The ends lost 7 bases at V and 0 bases at J; junction bases unmatched: 5. The germline V gene has CDR1 SQVTM and CDR2 ANQGSEA. Here the CDR3 reads CSAAGQGSYEQYF. Here the CDR3 DNA reads TGCAGCGCTGCCGGACAGGGCTCCTACGAGCAGTACTTC.

This clonotype was counted many times. V gene TRBV3-1 combines with J gene TRBJ2-3, with no clear D. CDR3 length: 15 residues. The V end was cut by 1 base, the J end by 3 bases, with 11 bases between. Germline V gives CDR1 LGHDT, CDR2 YNNKEL (reference sequence). The CDR3 protein is CASSQAADRTDTQYF. In nucleotides, the CDR3 is TGTGCCAGCAGCCAAGCAGCCGACCGGACAGATACGCAGTATTTT.

V and J are TRBV29-1 and TRBJ1-2; 7 bases map to TRBD1. CDR1 and CDR2 (germline): SQVTM, ANQGSEA. V gave up 0 bases and J gave up 5 bases; unmatched junction bases: 15. This CDR3 contains 17 residues. CDR3 in DNA: TGCAGCGTTGAAGATGGCCGGTCGGGACAGACGAAATATGGCTACACCTTC. Amino acid sequence: CSVEDGRSGQTKYGYTF.

This clonotype has a count of ten or more. The CDR3 DNA sequence: TGCAGTGCCGTCGATGTGTGGGAGTCGGGCACCGGGGAGCTGTTTTTT. It translates to CSAVDVWESGTGELFF. The chain combines TRBV20-1 with TRBJ2-2; D possibly corresponds to TRBD2 (5 bases). Trimming stripped 6 bases from V and 4 bases from J, with 21 bases between. The germline V gene has CDR1 DFQATT and CDR2 SNEGSKA (reference sequence). The CDR3 is 16 amino acids.

This clonotype has at least ten counts. The genes are TRBV7-2 and TRBJ2-4, with 9 bases identical to TRBD1. The CDR3 totals 17 residues. Trimming at V came to 4 bases and at J to 4 bases, leaving 11 bases not matched to a gene. Germline V CDR1 and CDR2: SGHTA, FQGNSA. In nucleotides, the CDR3 is TGTGCCAGCAGCTCGGGCCTAACGGGACAGGGAAAAAACATTCAGTACTTC. It codes for CASSSGLTGQGKNIQYF. Full variable domain (missing parts from reference TRBV7-2 and TRBJ2-4): GAGVSQSPSNKVTEKGKDVELRCDPISGHTALYWYRQSLGQGLEFLIYFQGNSAPDKSGLPSDRFSAERTGGSVSTLTIQRTQQEDSAVYLCASSSGLTGQGKNIQYFGAGTRLSVL.

This clonotype has a count of ten or more. The chain recombines TRBV27 with TRBJ2-1; D ambiguous. The length of the CDR3 is 11 residues. Looked up from germline, CDR1 is MNHEY and CDR2 is SMNVEV (reference sequence). V was trimmed by 5 bases and J by 6 bases, leaving 5 bases between them. In DNA form, the CDR3 reads TGTGCCAGCAGTAACATCAATGAGCAGTTCTTC. The encoded protein is CASSNINEQFF.

In this sample, this clonotype turned up many times. This chain connects TRBV27 to TRBJ2-7; 8 nucleotides match TRBD1. The CDR3 spans 14 residues. Germline values: CDR1 MNHEY, CDR2 SMNVEV (reference sequence). The V segment lost 3 bases and the J segment 4 bases; nucleotides outside the gene matches: 5. The CDR3 DNA reads as TGTGCCAGCAGTTTGGTCAGGGGGCAATACGAGCAGTACTTC. This gives the protein CASSLVRGQYEQYF.

This clonotype has ten or more counts. The chain is built from TRBV20-1 and TRBJ2-1, with 9 bases lining up with TRBD1. Germline CDR1 and CDR2: DFQATT and SNEGSKA (reference sequence). V lost 3 bases to trimming and J lost 1 base; unmatched junction nucleotides: 4. The CDR3 runs to 15 residues. The CDR3 coding sequence is TGCAGTGCTAGGCCGGGACAGGGTTCCTACAATGAGCAGTTCTTC. It translates to CSARPGQGSYNEQFF.